The 13 T cell receptor beta chains presented below share a single source sample, sequenced in a study of blood T cell repertoires in COVID-19. Produced via immunoSEQ multiplex PCR; TCRdb's table is partial and in-frame only. The sample yields roughly 24,000 clones, roughly nine tenths seen once. Specimen: peripheral blood. These TCRs come from a man aged 65-85 years with COVID-19, enrolled during active disease.

V and J are TRBV3-1 (or the pseudogene TRBV3-2) and TRBJ1-5; TRBD1 is a possible D gene (5 bases). V lost 0 bases and J lost 4, with 13 bases in between. CDR1 and CDR2 (germline): LGHDT, YNNKEL (reference sequence). This CDR3 region has 16 residues. In nucleotides, the CDR3 is TGTGCCAGCAGCCAAGATCCCAGGGCTGGGAATCAGCCCCAGCATTTT. It specifies CASSQDPRAGNQPQHF.

The gene calls are TRBV19 and TRBJ1-5, with TRBD1 as a possible D gene (5 bases). CDR1 is LNHDA, CDR2 SQIVND, per germline (reference sequence). With 6 bases removed from V and 0 bases from J, the gap between germline ends came to 12 bases. The CDR3 sequence is 15 residues long. CDR3 residues: CASSPGLNSNQPQHF. Here the CDR3 DNA reads TGTGCCAGTAGCCCGGGACTCAATAGCAATCAGCCCCAGCATTTT.

With regard to this clone: This CDR3 is also generated by other DNA sequences in the sample. V gene TRBV27 combines with J gene TRBJ1-2, with a tentative D call TRBD1 (5 bases). V was pared by 2 bases and J by 4 bases, with 8 bases between. Looked up from germline, CDR1 is MNHEY and CDR2 is SMNVEV (reference sequence). The CDR3 totals 13 residues. The CDR3: CASSLGGIYGYTF. CDR3 in DNA: TGTGCCAGCAGTTTAGGGGGGATCTATGGCTACACCTTC.

The chain employs TRBV5-6 and TRBJ2-1, with D unclear. Germline V gene lookup returns CDR1 SGHDT and CDR2 YYEEEE. The CDR3 has 13 residues. Trimming took 2 bases from V and 6 from J, leaving 9 bases between them. The CDR3 here is CASSLRYINEQFF. For the CDR3, the DNA is TGTGCCAGCAGCTTACGGTATATCAATGAGCAGTTCTTC. Looking up the rest from reference TRBV5-6 and TRBJ2-1 gives the full variable domain: DAGVTQSPTHLIKTRGQQVTLRCSPKSGHDTVSWYQQALGQGPQFIFQYYEEEERQRGNFPDRFSGHQFPNYSSELNVNALLLGDSALYLCASSLRYINEQFFGPGTRLTVL.

The chain links TRBV6-2 or TRBV6-3 to TRBJ2-2; 9 nucleotides agree with TRBD2. The germline CDR1 and CDR2 sequences are MNHEY and SVGEGT. J was trimmed by 12 bases and V by 2 bases; bases with no gene match: 13. This CDR3 contains 16 residues. CDR3 DNA sequence: TGTGCCAGCAGTTACCTCCCAATGGCGGGAGGGACAAAGCTGTTTTTT. It specifies CASSYLPMAGGTKLFF.

The chain carries TRBV4-1 and TRBJ1-2; D remains ambiguous. Trimming left V 4 bases short and J 8 bases short, with 14 bases between. Looked up from germline, CDR1 is MGHRA and CDR2 is YSYEKL. The CDR3 spans 13 residues. This CDR3 reads CASSLGPSGGYTF. The CDR3 DNA sequence: TGCGCCAGCAGCCTCGGCCCCTCCGGGGGCTACACCTTC.

This chain links TRBV5-6 with TRBJ2-7; TRBD1 aligns across 11 bases. This CDR3 contains 16 residues. Trimming at V came to 2 bases and at J to 5 bases, leaving 9 bases not matched to a gene. Germline CDR1 reads SGHDT; CDR2 reads YYEEEE. CDR3 in DNA: TGTGCCAGCAGCTTCTCTCCCGGGACAGGGGGTCACGAGCAGTACTTC. As protein: CASSFSPGTGGHEQYF.

V is TRBV14 and J is TRBJ1-4; D ambiguous. In germline, CDR1 is SGHDN, CDR2 FVKESK. V was clipped by 0 bases and J by 17 bases, with 13 bases between them. The CDR3 consists of 12 residues. Written as DNA, the CDR3 is TGTGCCAGCAGCCAAGATGGCGGTTCTCACTTTTTT. Its protein is CASSQDGGSHFF.

This clone has a handful of counts. The chain links TRBV6-6 to TRBJ2-7; 7 nucleotides align to TRBD2. The ends lost 5 bases at V and 7 bases at J; junction bases unmatched: 8. The CDR3 spans 13 residues. Germline CDR1 MNHNY, CDR2 SVGAGI (reference sequence). The CDR3 DNA reads TGTGCCAGCAGTAGCGGGGCCTCTCGGGAGCAGTACTTC. Its protein product is CASSSGASREQYF.

The V call is TRBV27, the J call TRBJ2-7; a weak D match, TRBD1 (6 bases). Germline values: CDR1 MNHEY, CDR2 SMNVEV (reference sequence). CDR3 length: 14 amino acids. Trimming stripped 6 bases from V and 4 bases from J, with 16 bases between. The CDR3 here is CASSVTGNRYEQYF. The CDR3 region has the DNA TGTGCCAGCAGCGTAACAGGGAATCGATACGAGCAGTACTTC.

The genes are TRBV1 and TRBJ2-5; TRBD1 is taken as the D call from the table, unchecked against the DNA. TRBV1 is shown as a pseudogene. The CDR3 runs 15 residues. This chain's CDR3 is CTSSTQGGTGPAQYF. CDR3 DNA: TGCACCAGCAGCACCCAGGGGGGGACAGGCCCGGCCCAGTACTTC.

V gene TRBV29-1 combines with J gene TRBJ1-2, with D perhaps TRBD1 (6 bases). The CDR3 spans 16 residues. V dropped 1 base and J dropped 4 bases, with 19 bases sitting between them. The germline V gene encodes CDR1 SQVTM and CDR2 ANQGSEA. CDR3 nucleotides: TGCAGCGTTGAAGCTCACAGGGAGGGTGGTGCCTATGGCTACACCTTC. Amino acid sequence: CSVEAHREGGAYGYTF.

The chain joins TRBV7-9 to TRBJ2-1; TRBD2 agrees at 8 bases. Germline CDR1 SEHNR, CDR2 FQNEAQ (reference sequence). The CDR3 sequence is 12 residues long. Losses at the gene ends were 6 bases for V and 7 bases for J; bases not matched to a gene: 2. The CDR3 loop is CASRSSGNEQFF. DNA of the CDR3: TGTGCCAGCAGATCTAGCGGGAATGAGCAGTTCTTC.